Listed below are T cell receptor beta chains from one sample, sequenced in a study of T cells in Graves' hyperthyroidism and ophthalmopathy. TCRdb re-called the multiplex PCR reads through MiXCR, storing one row per CDR3 protein. Of approximately 300,000 distinct CDR3 sequences in the sample, around a fifth are singletons; the top ten hold about two fifths. Material: blood. The receptors were sampled from a man over 45 with Graves' ophthalmopathy. Both conserved end residues are part of each CDR3. A D gene is named only where the DNA matches it firmly. Expanded clones get a size class; other rows say once, few or many, or leave the size out.

V gene: TRBV29-1; D gene: TRBD1; clone size: few; CDR3 length: 16; J gene: TRBJ1-2; CDR3 protein: CSVVSGPGGKVEGYTF; CDR3 DNA: TGCAGCGTTGTGTCGGGACCAGGGGGAAAGGTCGAAGGCTACACCTTC
V gene: TRBV19; D gene: TRBD1; clone size: few; CDR3 length: 16; J gene: TRBJ2-2; CDR3 protein: CASSIEGQGVTGELFF; CDR3 DNA: TGTGCCAGTAGTATAGAGGGACAGGGGGTCACCGGGGAGCTGTTTTTT
V gene: TRBV7-8; D gene: NA; clone size: many; CDR3 length: 14; J gene: TRBJ1-1; CDR3 protein: CASSIRPANTEAFF; CDR3 DNA: TGTGCCAGCAGCATCCGTCCTGCGAACACTGAAGCTTTCTTT
V gene: TRBV19; D gene: NA; clone size: many; CDR3 length: 14; J gene: TRBJ2-7; CDR3 protein: CASSTQGTGYEQYF; CDR3 DNA: TGTGCCAGTAGTACTCAAGGGACGGGCTACGAGCAGTACTTC
V gene: TRBV7-9; D gene: NA; clone size: NA; CDR3 length: 15; J gene: TRBJ2-2; CDR3 protein: CASSAIIQGTGELFF; CDR3 DNA: TGTGCCAGCAGCGCTATTATCCAGGGCACCGGGGAGCTGTTTTTT
V gene: TRBV6-2/TRBV6-3; D gene: NA; clone size: NA; CDR3 length: 13; J gene: TRBJ2-7; CDR3 protein: CASGGGGGDEQYF; CDR3 DNA: TGTGCCAGCGGAGGGGGTGGTGGAGACGAGCAGTACTTC
V gene: TRBV19; D gene: NA; clone size: NA; CDR3 length: 13; J gene: TRBJ1-5; CDR3 protein: CASSIGAYQPQHF; CDR3 DNA: TGTGCCAGTAGTATTGGGGCGTATCAGCCCCAGCATTTT
V gene: TRBV19; D gene: NA; clone size: NA; CDR3 length: 13; J gene: TRBJ2-2; CDR3 protein: CASSILNTGELFF; CDR3 DNA: TGTGCCAGTAGTATTCTGAACACCGGGGAGCTGTTTTTT
V gene: TRBV18; D gene: NA; clone size: many; CDR3 length: 14; J gene: TRBJ2-5; CDR3 protein: CASSPGDGRRTQYF; CDR3 DNA: TGTGCCAGCTCACCGGGAGACGGCAGGAGGACCCAGTACTTC
V gene: TRBV19; D gene: TRBD1; clone size: few; CDR3 length: 16; J gene: TRBJ2-2; CDR3 protein: CASSPGRQGSTGELFF; CDR3 DNA: TGTGCCAGTAGCCCCGGGCGACAGGGGAGCACCGGGGAGCTGTTTTTT
V gene: TRBV20-1; D gene: TRBD1; clone size: few; CDR3 length: 15; J gene: TRBJ2-3; CDR3 protein: CSAPDRGRSTDTQYF; CDR3 DNA: TGCAGTGCTCCGGACAGGGGGCGATCCACAGATACGCAGTATTTT
V gene: TRBV20-1; D gene: NA; clone size: NA; CDR3 length: 11; J gene: TRBJ1-2; CDR3 protein: CSADLEYGYTF; CDR3 DNA: TGCAGTGCCGACCTGGAGTATGGCTACACCTTC
V gene: TRBV11-2; D gene: NA; clone size: many; CDR3 length: 14; J gene: TRBJ1-1; CDR3 protein: CASSPGQTRTEAFF; CDR3 DNA: TGTGCCAGCAGCCCAGGACAGACCAGGACTGAAGCTTTCTTT
V gene: TRBV5-1; D gene: NA; clone size: NA; CDR3 length: 13; J gene: TRBJ2-7; CDR3 protein: CASSLKGDYEQYF; CDR3 DNA: TGCGCCAGCAGCCTGAAGGGGGACTACGAGCAGTACTTC
V gene: TRBV7-9; D gene: TRBD1; clone size: many; CDR3 length: 16; J gene: TRBJ2-3; CDR3 protein: CASSATGVGGADTQYF; CDR3 DNA: TGTGCCAGCAGCGCCACAGGGGTCGGAGGAGCCGATACGCAGTATTTT
V gene: TRBV30; D gene: TRBD1; clone size: NA; CDR3 length: 14; J gene: TRBJ1-6; CDR3 protein: CAWSTGQQNSPLHF; CDR3 DNA: TGTGCCTGGAGCACGGGACAGCAGAATTCACCCCTCCACTTT
V gene: TRBV20-1; D gene: TRBD2; clone size: once; CDR3 length: 14; J gene: TRBJ2-3; CDR3 protein: CSLLAGGRTDTQYF; CDR3 DNA: TGCAGTCTACTAGCGGGAGGGCGCACAGATACGCAGTATTTT
V gene: TRBV19; D gene: NA; clone size: NA; CDR3 length: 14; J gene: TRBJ1-6; CDR3 protein: CASSMLPPNSPLHF; CDR3 DNA: TGTGCCAGTAGTATGTTACCGCCGAATTCACCCCTCCACTTT
V gene: TRBV6-2/TRBV6-3; D gene: NA; clone size: few; CDR3 length: 12; J gene: TRBJ2-1; CDR3 protein: CAIRSHYNEQFF; CDR3 DNA: TGTGCCATCAGATCCCATTACAATGAGCAGTTCTTC
V gene: TRBV7-2; D gene: NA; clone size: many; CDR3 length: 15; J gene: TRBJ2-3; CDR3 protein: CASSLDVAPASTQYF; CDR3 DNA: TGTGCCAGCAGCTTAGATGTAGCCCCTGCCAGTACGCAGTATTTT
V gene: TRBV5-8; D gene: NA; clone size: many; CDR3 length: 16; J gene: TRBJ1-2; CDR3 protein: CASSLKTGLLNYGYTF; CDR3 DNA: TGTGCCAGCAGCTTGAAGACGGGCCTACTTAACTATGGCTACACCTTC
V gene: TRBV5-5; D gene: TRBD2; clone size: many; CDR3 length: 15; J gene: TRBJ2-5; CDR3 protein: CASSFRLAGVETQYF; CDR3 DNA: TGTGCCAGCAGCTTCCGGCTAGCGGGAGTAGAGACCCAGTACTTC
V gene: TRBV29-1; D gene: TRBD1; clone size: many; CDR3 length: 12; J gene: TRBJ1-2; CDR3 protein: CSGKTGSYGYTF; CDR3 DNA: TGCAGCGGAAAGACAGGGAGCTATGGCTACACCTTC
V gene: TRBV12-3/TRBV12-4; D gene: TRBD1; clone size: many; CDR3 length: 13; J gene: TRBJ1-1; CDR3 protein: CASRGTGSTEAFF; CDR3 DNA: TGTGCCTCCCGTGGGACAGGGAGCACTGAAGCTTTCTTT
V gene: TRBV18; D gene: TRBD2; clone size: many; CDR3 length: 13; J gene: TRBJ2-1; CDR3 protein: CASSLGTKNEQFF; CDR3 DNA: TGTGCCAGCTCACTCGGGACTAAAAATGAGCAGTTCTTC
V gene: TRBV29-1; D gene: NA; clone size: few; CDR3 length: 13; J gene: TRBJ1-1; CDR3 protein: CSVEGGYNTEAFF; CDR3 DNA: TGCAGCGTTGAAGGGGGGTACAACACTGAAGCTTTCTTT
V gene: TRBV6-1; D gene: NA; clone size: NA; CDR3 length: 20; J gene: TRBJ2-3; CDR3 protein: CASISSEPGLPKTSTDTQYF; CDR3 DNA: TGTGCCAGCATATCTAGTGAACCGGGTCTCCCGAAGACTAGCACAGATACGCAGTATTTT
V gene: TRBV3-1; D gene: NA; clone size: many; CDR3 length: 14; J gene: TRBJ2-3; CDR3 protein: CASSPRQGTDTQYF; CDR3 DNA: TGTGCCAGCAGCCCCCGACAAGGCACAGATACGCAGTATTTT
V gene: TRBV6-2/TRBV6-3; D gene: TRBD2; clone size: many; CDR3 length: 16; J gene: TRBJ2-3; CDR3 protein: CASSTPGSGEDYTQYF; CDR3 DNA: TGTGCCAGCAGTACCCCGGGTAGCGGGGAAGACTATACGCAGTATTTT
V gene: TRBV7-3; D gene: TRBD2; clone size: many; CDR3 length: 13; J gene: TRBJ2-7; CDR3 protein: CASSEGGGTEQYF; CDR3 DNA: TGTGCCAGCAGTGAAGGCGGGGGGACCGAGCAGTACTTC
V gene: TRBV9; D gene: TRBD2; clone size: NA; CDR3 length: 15; J gene: TRBJ2-3; CDR3 protein: CASSAEREGTDTQYF; CDR3 DNA: TGTGCCAGCAGCGCGGAGCGGGAGGGCACAGATACGCAGTATTTT
V gene: TRBV6-1; D gene: NA; clone size: NA; CDR3 length: 14; J gene: TRBJ2-1; CDR3 protein: CASSETQGYNEQFF; CDR3 DNA: TGTGCCAGCAGTGAGACCCAGGGGTACAATGAGCAGTTCTTC
V gene: TRBV6-1; D gene: TRBD2; clone size: many; CDR3 length: 14; J gene: TRBJ2-2; CDR3 protein: CASSSHSGNGELFF; CDR3 DNA: TGTGCCAGCAGTTCTCATAGCGGGAATGGGGAGCTGTTTTTT
V gene: TRBV7-2; D gene: NA; clone size: few; CDR3 length: 19; J gene: TRBJ2-7; CDR3 protein: CASSPAQSRAGISSYEQYF; CDR3 DNA: TGTGCCAGCAGCCCCGCGCAAAGTCGAGCGGGCATTAGCTCCTACGAGCAGTACTTC
V gene: TRBV3-1; D gene: TRBD2; clone size: many; CDR3 length: 15; J gene: TRBJ2-3; CDR3 protein: CASGNGAGVADTQYF; CDR3 DNA: TGTGCCAGCGGCAACGGGGCGGGAGTGGCAGATACGCAGTATTTT
V gene: TRBV7-8; D gene: NA; clone size: NA; CDR3 length: 14; J gene: TRBJ2-2; CDR3 protein: CASSLLTSGGELFF; CDR3 DNA: TGTGCCAGCAGCTTGCTAACTTCCGGCGGGGAGCTGTTTTTT
V gene: TRBV30; D gene: NA; clone size: many; CDR3 length: 12; J gene: TRBJ2-5; CDR3 protein: CAWSEAEATQYF; CDR3 DNA: TGTGCCTGGAGTGAAGCGGAGGCGACCCAGTACTTC
V gene: TRBV3-1; D gene: TRBD1; clone size: NA; CDR3 length: 16; J gene: TRBJ2-3; CDR3 protein: CASSSAGTAKTDTQYF; CDR3 DNA: TGTGCCAGCAGCTCAGCCGGGACAGCTAAAACAGATACGCAGTATTTT
V gene: TRBV6-1; D gene: NA; clone size: NA; CDR3 length: 15; J gene: TRBJ2-5; CDR3 protein: CASSEGTGRAETQYF; CDR3 DNA: TGTGCCAGCAGTGAAGGGACAGGGAGGGCGGAGACCCAGTACTTC
V gene: TRBV5-1; D gene: TRBD1; clone size: few; CDR3 length: 15; J gene: TRBJ2-5; CDR3 protein: CASSRVDRGQETQYF; CDR3 DNA: TGCGCCAGCAGCCGCGTCGACAGGGGCCAAGAGACCCAGTACTTC
V gene: TRBV7-9; D gene: NA; clone size: many; CDR3 length: 15; J gene: TRBJ2-4; CDR3 protein: CASSLSGEAKNIQYF; CDR3 DNA: TGTGCCAGCAGCTTATCCGGTGAGGCCAAAAACATTCAGTACTTC
V gene: TRBV5-6; D gene: NA; clone size: NA; CDR3 length: 15; J gene: TRBJ2-5; CDR3 protein: CASSPGSTLRGTQYF; CDR3 DNA: TGTGCCAGCAGCCCCGGTTCAACCCTGCGTGGGACCCAGTACTTC
V gene: TRBV10-3; D gene: NA; clone size: few; CDR3 length: 13; J gene: TRBJ2-7; CDR3 protein: CATGVQGGNEQYF; CDR3 DNA: TGTGCCACAGGGGTCCAGGGCGGCAACGAGCAGTACTTC
V gene: TRBV2; D gene: NA; clone size: many; CDR3 length: 12; J gene: TRBJ1-4; CDR3 protein: CASSEENEKLFF; CDR3 DNA: TGTGCCAGCAGTGAGGAGAATGAAAAACTGTTTTTT
V gene: TRBV7-2; D gene: NA; clone size: few; CDR3 length: 14; J gene: TRBJ2-1; CDR3 protein: CASSPGHTGNEQFF; CDR3 DNA: TGTGCCAGCAGCCCGGGACATACTGGAAATGAGCAGTTCTTC
V gene: TRBV20-1; D gene: NA; clone size: many; CDR3 length: 12; J gene: TRBJ2-7; CDR3 protein: CSAGTDRYEQYF; CDR3 DNA: TGCAGTGCCGGGACCGATCGTTACGAGCAGTACTTC
V gene: TRBV6-1; D gene: TRBD2; clone size: many; CDR3 length: 16; J gene: TRBJ2-3; CDR3 protein: CASSESIAGRTDTQYF; CDR3 DNA: TGTGCCAGCAGTGAATCTATAGCGGGACGCACAGATACGCAGTATTTT
V gene: TRBV7-3; D gene: NA; clone size: NA; CDR3 length: 14; J gene: TRBJ2-1; CDR3 protein: CASSLGSGDNEQFF; CDR3 DNA: TGTGCCAGCAGCTTAGGGTCGGGAGACAATGAGCAGTTCTTC
V gene: TRBV11-3; D gene: NA; clone size: many; CDR3 length: 15; J gene: TRBJ1-2; CDR3 protein: CASSSGDGYNYGYTF; CDR3 DNA: TGTGCCAGCAGCTCAGGGGACGGCTATAACTATGGCTACACCTTC
V gene: TRBV6-5; D gene: TRBD1; clone size: NA; CDR3 length: 18; J gene: TRBJ2-6; CDR3 protein: CASSYGYRGPSGANVLTF; CDR3 DNA: TGTGCCAGCAGTTACGGATACAGGGGCCCCTCTGGGGCCAACGTCCTGACTTTC
V gene: TRBV6-5; D gene: NA; clone size: NA; CDR3 length: 15; J gene: TRBJ2-5; CDR3 protein: CASSYSGTLKETQYF; CDR3 DNA: TGTGCCAGCAGTTACTCCGGGACTCTGAAAGAGACCCAGTACTTC
V gene: TRBV20-1; D gene: TRBD1; clone size: many; CDR3 length: 14; J gene: TRBJ2-7; CDR3 protein: CSANTGAGPYEQYF; CDR3 DNA: TGCAGTGCTAATACAGGGGCAGGCCCCTACGAGCAGTACTTC
V gene: TRBV24-1; D gene: NA; clone size: NA; CDR3 length: 14; J gene: TRBJ2-2; CDR3 protein: CATQGGKNTGELFF; CDR3 DNA: TGTGCCACCCAAGGGGGTAAAAACACCGGGGAGCTGTTTTTT
V gene: TRBV6-1; D gene: TRBD2; clone size: once; CDR3 length: 15; J gene: TRBJ2-7; CDR3 protein: CASLVAGGSSYEQYF; CDR3 DNA: TGTGCCAGCCTCGTAGCGGGAGGCTCTTCCTACGAGCAGTACTTC
V gene: TRBV5-6; D gene: NA; clone size: many; CDR3 length: 15; J gene: TRBJ2-2; CDR3 protein: CASSLPHLNTGELFF; CDR3 DNA: TGTGCCAGCAGCTTGCCACACTTAAACACCGGGGAGCTGTTTTTT
V gene: TRBV27; D gene: TRBD1; clone size: many; CDR3 length: 15; J gene: TRBJ2-3; CDR3 protein: CASSGRQGSTDTQYF; CDR3 DNA: TGTGCCAGCAGTGGTAGACAGGGATCCACAGATACGCAGTATTTT
V gene: TRBV7-8; D gene: TRBD2; clone size: many; CDR3 length: 16; J gene: TRBJ2-5; CDR3 protein: CASSSPGLAPGETQYF; CDR3 DNA: TGTGCCAGCAGCTCACCGGGACTAGCCCCTGGGGAGACCCAGTACTTC
V gene: TRBV28; D gene: NA; clone size: many; CDR3 length: 13; J gene: TRBJ2-7; CDR3 protein: CASGAESSYEQYF; CDR3 DNA: TGTGCCAGCGGGGCGGAGAGCTCCTACGAGCAGTACTTC